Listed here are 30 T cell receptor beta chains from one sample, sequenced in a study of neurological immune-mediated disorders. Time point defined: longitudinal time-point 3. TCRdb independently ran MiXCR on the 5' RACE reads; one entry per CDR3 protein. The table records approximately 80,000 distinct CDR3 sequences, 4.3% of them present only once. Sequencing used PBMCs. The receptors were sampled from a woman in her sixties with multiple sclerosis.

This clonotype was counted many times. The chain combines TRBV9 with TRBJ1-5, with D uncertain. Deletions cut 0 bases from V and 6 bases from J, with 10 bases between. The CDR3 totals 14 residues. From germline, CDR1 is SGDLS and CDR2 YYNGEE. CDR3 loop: CASSVGSPGQPQHF. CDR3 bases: TGTGCCAGCAGCGTAGGCTCCCCCGGTCAGCCCCAGCATTTT. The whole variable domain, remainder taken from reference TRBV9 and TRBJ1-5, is DSGVTQTPKHLITATGQRVTLRCSPRSGDLSVYWYQQSLDQGLQFLIQYYNGEERAKGNILERFSAQQFPDLHSELNLSSLELGDSALYFCASSVGSPGQPQHFGDGTRLSIL.

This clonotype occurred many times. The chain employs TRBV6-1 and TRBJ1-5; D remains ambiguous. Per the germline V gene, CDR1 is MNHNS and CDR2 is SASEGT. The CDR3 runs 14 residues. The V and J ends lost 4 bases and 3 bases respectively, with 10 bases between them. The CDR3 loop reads CASSVGGNNQPQHF. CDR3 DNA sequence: TGTGCCAGCAGTGTTGGTGGGAACAATCAGCCCCAGCATTTT.

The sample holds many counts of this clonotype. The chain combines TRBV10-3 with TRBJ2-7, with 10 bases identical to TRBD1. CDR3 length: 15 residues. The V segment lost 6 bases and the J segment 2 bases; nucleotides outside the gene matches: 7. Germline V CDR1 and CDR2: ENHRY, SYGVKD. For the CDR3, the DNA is TGTGCCATCAGACAGGGACAGGGGTTCCCCTACGAGCAGTACTTC. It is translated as CAIRQGQGFPYEQYF.

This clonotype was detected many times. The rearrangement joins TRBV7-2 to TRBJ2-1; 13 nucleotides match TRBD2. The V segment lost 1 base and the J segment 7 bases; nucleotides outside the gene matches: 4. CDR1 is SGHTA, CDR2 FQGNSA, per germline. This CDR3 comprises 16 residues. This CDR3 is CASSLVGTSGKNEQFF. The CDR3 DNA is TGTGCCAGCAGCTTAGTAGGGACTAGCGGGAAAAATGAGCAGTTCTTC.

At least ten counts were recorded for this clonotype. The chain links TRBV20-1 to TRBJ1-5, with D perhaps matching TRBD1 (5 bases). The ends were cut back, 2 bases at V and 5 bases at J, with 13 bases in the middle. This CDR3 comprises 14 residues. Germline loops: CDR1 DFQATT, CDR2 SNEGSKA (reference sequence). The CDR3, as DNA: TGCAGTGCTAGAAGACCCGCGGGGGATCAGCCCCAGCATTTT. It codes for CSARRPAGDQPQHF.

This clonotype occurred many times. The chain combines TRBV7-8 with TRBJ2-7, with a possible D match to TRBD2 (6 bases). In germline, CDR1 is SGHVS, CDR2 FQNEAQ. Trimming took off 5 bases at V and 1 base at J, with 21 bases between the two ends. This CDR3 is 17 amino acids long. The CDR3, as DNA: TGTGCCAGCAGCCTTTTAGGGTGGGGTAGCGGATCCTACGAGCAGTACTTC. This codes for CASSLLGWGSGSYEQYF. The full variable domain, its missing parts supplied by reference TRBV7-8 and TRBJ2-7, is GAGVSQSPRYKVAKRGQDVALRCDPISGHVSLFWYQQALGQGPEFLTYFQNEAQLDKSGLPSDRFFAERPEGSVSTLKIQRTQQEDSAVYLCASSLLGWGSGSYEQYFGPGTRLTVT.

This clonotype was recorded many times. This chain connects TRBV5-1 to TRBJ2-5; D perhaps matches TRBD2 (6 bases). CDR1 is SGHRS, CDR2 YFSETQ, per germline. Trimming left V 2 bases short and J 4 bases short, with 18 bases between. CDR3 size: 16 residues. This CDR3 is CASSFEGRFSPETQYF. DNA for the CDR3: TGCGCCAGCAGCTTCGAGGGGAGGTTTTCCCCAGAGACCCAGTACTTC.

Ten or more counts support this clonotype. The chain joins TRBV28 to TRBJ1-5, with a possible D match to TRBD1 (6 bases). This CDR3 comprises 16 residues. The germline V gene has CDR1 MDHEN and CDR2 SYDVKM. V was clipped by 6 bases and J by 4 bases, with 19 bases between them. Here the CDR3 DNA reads TGTGCCAGCAGCCCGAGGACAGCCCTAGGGAATCAGCCCCAGCATTTT. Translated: CASSPRTALGNQPQHF. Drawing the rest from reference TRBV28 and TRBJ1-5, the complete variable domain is DVKVTQSSRYLVKRTGEKVFLECVQDMDHENMFWYRQDPGLGLRLIYFSYDVKMKEKGDIPEGYSVSREKKERFSLILESASTNQTSMYLCASSPRTALGNQPQHFGDGTRLSIL.

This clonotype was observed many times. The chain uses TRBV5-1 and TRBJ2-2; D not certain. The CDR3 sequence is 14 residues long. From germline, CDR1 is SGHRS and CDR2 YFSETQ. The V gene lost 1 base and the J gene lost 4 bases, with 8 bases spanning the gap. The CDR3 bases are TGCGCCAGCAGCTTGCAGCCATCCACCGGGGAGCTGTTTTTT. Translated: CASSLQPSTGELFF.

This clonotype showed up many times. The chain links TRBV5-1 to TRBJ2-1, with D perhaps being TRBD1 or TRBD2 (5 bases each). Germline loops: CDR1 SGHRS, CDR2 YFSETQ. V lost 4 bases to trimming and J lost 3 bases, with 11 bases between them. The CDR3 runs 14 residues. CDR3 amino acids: CASSKGTDYNEQFF. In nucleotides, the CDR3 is TGCGCCAGCAGCAAAGGGACCGACTACAATGAGCAGTTCTTC.

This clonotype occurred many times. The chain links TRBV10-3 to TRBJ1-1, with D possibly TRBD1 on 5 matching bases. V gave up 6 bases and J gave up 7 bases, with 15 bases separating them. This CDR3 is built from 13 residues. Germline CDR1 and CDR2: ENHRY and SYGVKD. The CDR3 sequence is CAIRGGGQLEAFF. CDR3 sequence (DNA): TGTGCCATCAGGGGGGGAGGTCAGCTTGAAGCTTTCTTT.

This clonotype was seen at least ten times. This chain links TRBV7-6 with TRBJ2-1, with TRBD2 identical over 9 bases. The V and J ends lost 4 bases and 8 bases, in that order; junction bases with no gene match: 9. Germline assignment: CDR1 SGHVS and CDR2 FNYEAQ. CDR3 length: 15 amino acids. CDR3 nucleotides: TGTGCCAGCAGCTCCGAGGTGGCGGGGGGGTATGAGCAGTTCTTC. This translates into CASSSEVAGGYEQFF.

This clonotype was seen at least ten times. CDR3: CASKGQYEQYF. DNA of the CDR3: TGTGCCAGTAAAGGACAGTACGAGCAGTACTTC. The chain recombines TRBV6-5 with TRBJ2-7; the D gene is possibly TRBD1 (6 bases). V dropped 9 bases and J dropped 4 bases, with 10 bases sitting between them. Per the germline V gene, CDR1 is MNHEY and CDR2 is SVGAGI. The CDR3 spans 11 residues.

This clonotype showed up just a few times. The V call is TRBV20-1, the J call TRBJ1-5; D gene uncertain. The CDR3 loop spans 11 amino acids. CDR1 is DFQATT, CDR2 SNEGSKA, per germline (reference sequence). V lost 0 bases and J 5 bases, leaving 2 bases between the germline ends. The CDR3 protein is CSAREDQPQHF. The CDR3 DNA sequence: TGCAGTGCTAGAGAGGATCAGCCCCAGCATTTT.

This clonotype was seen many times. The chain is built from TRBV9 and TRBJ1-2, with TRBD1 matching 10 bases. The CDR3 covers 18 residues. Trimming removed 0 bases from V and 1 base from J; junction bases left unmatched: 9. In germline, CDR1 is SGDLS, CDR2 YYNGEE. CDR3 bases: TGTGCCAGCAGCGTAGACTCGGGACAGGGGTACATTAACTATGGCTACACCTTC. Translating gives CASSVDSGQGYINYGYTF. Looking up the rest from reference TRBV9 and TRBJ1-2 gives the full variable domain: DSGVTQTPKHLITATGQRVTLRCSPRSGDLSVYWYQQSLDQGLQFLIQYYNGEERAKGNILERFSAQQFPDLHSELNLSSLELGDSALYFCASSVDSGQGYINYGYTFGSGTRLTVV.

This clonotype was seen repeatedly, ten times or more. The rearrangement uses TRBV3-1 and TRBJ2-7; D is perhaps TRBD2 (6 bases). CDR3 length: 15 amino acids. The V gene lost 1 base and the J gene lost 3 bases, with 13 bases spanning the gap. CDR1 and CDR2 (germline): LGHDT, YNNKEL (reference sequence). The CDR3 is CASSQVGTVGYEQYF. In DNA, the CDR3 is TGTGCCAGCAGCCAAGTGGGGACTGTGGGCTACGAGCAGTACTTC.

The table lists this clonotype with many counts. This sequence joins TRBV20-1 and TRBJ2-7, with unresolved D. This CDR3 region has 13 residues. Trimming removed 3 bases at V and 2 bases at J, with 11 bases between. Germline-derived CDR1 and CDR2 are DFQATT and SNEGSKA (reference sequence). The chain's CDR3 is CSARLHQTYEQYF. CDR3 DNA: TGCAGTGCTAGGCTCCACCAAACCTACGAGCAGTACTTC.

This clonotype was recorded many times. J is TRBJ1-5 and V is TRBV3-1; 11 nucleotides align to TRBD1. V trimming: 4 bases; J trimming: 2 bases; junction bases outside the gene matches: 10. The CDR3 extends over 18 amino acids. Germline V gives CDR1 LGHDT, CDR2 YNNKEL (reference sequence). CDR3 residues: CASSPTDRGRTGNQPQHF. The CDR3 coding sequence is TGTGCCAGCAGCCCGACGGACAGGGGGCGCACCGGCAATCAGCCCCAGCATTTT.

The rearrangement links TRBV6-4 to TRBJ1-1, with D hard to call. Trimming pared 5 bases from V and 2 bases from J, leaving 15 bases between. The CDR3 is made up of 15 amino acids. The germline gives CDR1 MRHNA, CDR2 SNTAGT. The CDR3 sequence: CASSLGPSSNTEAFF. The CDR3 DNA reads TGTGCCAGCAGTCTCGGGCCATCTTCCAACACTGAAGCTTTCTTT.

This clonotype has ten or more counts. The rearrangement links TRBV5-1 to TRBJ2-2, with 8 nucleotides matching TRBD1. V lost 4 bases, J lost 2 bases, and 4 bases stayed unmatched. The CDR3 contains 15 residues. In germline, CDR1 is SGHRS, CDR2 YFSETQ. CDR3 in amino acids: CASSDRGGNTGELFF. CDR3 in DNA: TGCGCCAGCAGCGACAGGGGAGGTAACACCGGGGAGCTGTTTTTT.

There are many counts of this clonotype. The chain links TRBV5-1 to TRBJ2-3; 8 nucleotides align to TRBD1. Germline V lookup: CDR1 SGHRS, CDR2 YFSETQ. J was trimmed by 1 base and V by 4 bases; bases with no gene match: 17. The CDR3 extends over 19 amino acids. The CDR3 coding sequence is TGCGCCAGCAGCCCCCGGGGTGTCAGGGGGCTGTTAGGCACAGATACGCAGTATTTT. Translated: CASSPRGVRGLLGTDTQYF.

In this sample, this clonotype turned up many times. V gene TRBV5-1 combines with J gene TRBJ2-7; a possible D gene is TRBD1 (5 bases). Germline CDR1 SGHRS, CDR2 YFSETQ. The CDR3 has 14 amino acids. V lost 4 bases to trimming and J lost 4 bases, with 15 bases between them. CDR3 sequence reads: CASSHPQGLYEQYF. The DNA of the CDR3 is TGCGCCAGCAGCCACCCCCAGGGCCTGTACGAGCAGTACTTC.

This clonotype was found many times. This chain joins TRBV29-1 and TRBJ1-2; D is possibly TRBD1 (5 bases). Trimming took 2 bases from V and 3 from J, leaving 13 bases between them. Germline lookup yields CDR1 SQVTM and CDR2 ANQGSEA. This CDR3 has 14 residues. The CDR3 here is CSVESSARDYGYTF. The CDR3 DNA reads TGCAGCGTTGAAAGTTCAGCCAGGGACTATGGCTACACCTTC.

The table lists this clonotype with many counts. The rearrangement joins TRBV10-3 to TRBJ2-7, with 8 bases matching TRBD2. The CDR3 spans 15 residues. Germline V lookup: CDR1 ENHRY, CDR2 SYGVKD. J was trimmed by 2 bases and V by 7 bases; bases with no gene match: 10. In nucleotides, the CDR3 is TGTGCCATCACCCCCGAGGTAGCGGGGCCCTACGAGCAGTACTTC. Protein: CAITPEVAGPYEQYF.

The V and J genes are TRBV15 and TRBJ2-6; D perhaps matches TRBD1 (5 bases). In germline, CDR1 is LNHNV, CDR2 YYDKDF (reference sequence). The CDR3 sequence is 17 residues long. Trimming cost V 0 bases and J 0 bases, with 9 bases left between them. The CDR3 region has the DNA TGTGCCACCAGCAGAGATAAAGGGGACTCTGGGGCCAACGTCCTGACTTTC. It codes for CATSRDKGDSGANVLTF.

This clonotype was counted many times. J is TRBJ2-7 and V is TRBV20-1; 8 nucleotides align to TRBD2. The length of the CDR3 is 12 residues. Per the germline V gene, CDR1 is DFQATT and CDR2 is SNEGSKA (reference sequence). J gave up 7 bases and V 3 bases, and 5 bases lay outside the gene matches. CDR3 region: CSASGGAREQYF. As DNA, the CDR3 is TGCAGTGCTAGCGGGGGGGCGCGGGAGCAGTACTTC.

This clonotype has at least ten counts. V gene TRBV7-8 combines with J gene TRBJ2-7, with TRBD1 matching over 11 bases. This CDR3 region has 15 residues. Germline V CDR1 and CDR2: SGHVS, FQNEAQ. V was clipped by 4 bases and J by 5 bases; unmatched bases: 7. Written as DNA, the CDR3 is TGTGCCAGCAGCTCCGGACAGGGGGCTAGGAACGAGCAGTACTTC. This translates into CASSSGQGARNEQYF.

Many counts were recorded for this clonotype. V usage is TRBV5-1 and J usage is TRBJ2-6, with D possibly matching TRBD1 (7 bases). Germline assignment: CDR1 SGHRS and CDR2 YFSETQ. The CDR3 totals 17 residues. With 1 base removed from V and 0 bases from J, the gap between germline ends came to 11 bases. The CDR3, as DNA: TGCGCCAGCAGCTTGTGGGGGGACAGCTCTGGGGCCAACGTCCTGACTTTC. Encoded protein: CASSLWGDSSGANVLTF.

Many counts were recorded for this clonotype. This CDR3 reads CASSLPEVGKLFF. Written as DNA, the CDR3 is TGTGCCAGCAGCCTACCGGAGGTGGGAAAACTGTTTTTT. The chain employs TRBV7-9 and TRBJ1-4, with D unresolved. Trimming removed 5 bases at V and 10 bases at J, with 14 bases between. This CDR3 is 13 amino acids long. Germline CDR1 is SEHNR and CDR2 is FQNEAQ (reference sequence).

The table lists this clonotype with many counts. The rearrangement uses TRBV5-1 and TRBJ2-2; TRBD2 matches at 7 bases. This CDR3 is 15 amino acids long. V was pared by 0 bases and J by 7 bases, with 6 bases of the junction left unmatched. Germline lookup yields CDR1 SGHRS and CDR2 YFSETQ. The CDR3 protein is CASSLVASGGGELFF. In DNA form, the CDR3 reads TGCGCCAGCAGCTTGGTAGCTAGCGGAGGCGGGGAGCTGTTTTTT.